Below are 23 T cell receptor beta chains sequenced from a single sample in a study of regulatory T cells in long-lasting Graves disease (dated by TCRdb to about 2021). To prepare the library, multiplex PCR was applied. The instrument was an Illumina HiSeq 4000. To build TCR beta libraries, CDR3 regions were amplified by Arm-PCR using iRepertoire HTBI primers. Starting from the raw public reads, TCRdb applied fastp trimming at Q25, assembled clones with MiXCR and retained in-frame beta chains. Each record represents a unique CDR3 protein, reported with the most common genes and DNA among its rows. This sample holds hundreds of thousands of distinct CDR3 sequences; about 16% were observed only once. More than 10% of the sample rests with the top ten. The meaning of the sample's time point label: newly diagnosed GD, antithyroid drugs for less than 3 months. RNA was extracted from PBMCs in TRIzol for both TCR sequencing and RNA sequencing.

This sample also appeared in a second study, on T cells in Graves' hyperthyroidism and ophthalmopathy.

The sample here was peripheral blood mononuclear cells (PBMCs), taken at new diagnosis, from a patient treated with antithyroid drugs. The receptors stem from a man aged 18-30 years with Graves disease. Donor details come from another sample of the same person, matched by shared clones.

J is TRBJ1-2 and V is TRBV27, with 9 nucleotides matching TRBD1. The CDR3 runs to 13 residues. Germline V gives CDR1 MNHEY, CDR2 SMNVEV (reference sequence). With V trimmed by 6 bases and J by 4 bases, 3 bases remained unmatched. CDR3 loop: CASRADRGYGYTF. Here the CDR3 DNA reads TGTGCCAGCAGGGCGGACAGGGGCTATGGCTACACCTTC.

This clonotype was found a few times. The V gene is TRBV18, the J gene TRBJ2-1, with TRBD2 identical over 9 bases. The CDR3 is 16 residues long. Germline CDR1 reads KGHSH; CDR2 reads LQKENI. The ends lost 6 bases at V and 10 bases at J; junction bases unmatched: 16. The CDR3 bases are TGTGCCAGCTCTCACCTTTCATGGGGCGGGAGGGAAGAGCAGTTCTTC. It specifies CASSHLSWGGREEQFF.

The chain recombines TRBV24-1 with TRBJ2-3, with D possibly matching TRBD2 (6 bases). The CDR3 length is 15 residues. The V end lost 3 bases, the J end lost 7 bases, and 16 bases lay between the germline ends. Looked up from germline, CDR1 is KGHDR and CDR2 is SFDVKD. The CDR3 region is CATSDVTGAGNTQYF. CDR3 DNA: TGTGCCACCAGTGATGTAACTGGGGCGGGGAATACGCAGTATTTT.

This clonotype has a handful of counts. The chain has TRBV20-1 and TRBJ1-2; the D gene is possibly TRBD1 (5 bases). Germline V gene lookup returns CDR1 DFQATT and CDR2 SNEGSKA (reference sequence). Trimming took off 6 bases at V and 2 bases at J, with 16 bases between the two ends. The CDR3 extends over 14 amino acids. CDR3: CSATGGTQNYGYTF. CDR3 in DNA: TGCAGTGCAACAGGCGGAACCCAAAACTATGGCTACACCTTC.

The table lists this clonotype with many counts. The chain has TRBV3-1 and TRBJ1-4; 7 bases match TRBD1. Germline CDR1 reads LGHDT; CDR2 reads YNNKEL (reference sequence). V trimming: 2 bases; J trimming: 4 bases; junction bases outside the gene matches: 7. The CDR3 extends over 16 amino acids. CDR3 sequence: CASSQPGQDFNEKLFF. In DNA, the CDR3 is TGTGCCAGCAGCCAACCCGGACAGGACTTTAATGAAAAACTGTTTTTT.

This clonotype was counted many times. The rearrangement joins TRBV29-1 to TRBJ2-3; TRBD1 matches 12 bases. CDR1 and CDR2 from the germline V gene are SQVTM and ANQGSEA. Trimming cost V 6 bases and J 4 bases; bases outside gene matches: 5. The CDR3 loop spans 14 amino acids. In DNA, the CDR3 is TGCAGCGTGGCGGGACAGGGGGCCTCAGATACGCAGTATTTT. This encodes CSVAGQGASDTQYF.

The chain is built from TRBV11-2 and TRBJ2-7, with 9 bases that match TRBD2. Germline V gene data show CDR1 as SGHAT and CDR2 as FQNNGV. V shed 1 base, J shed 5 bases, and the junction held 9 bases outside the gene matches. The CDR3 sequence is 16 residues long. CDR3 amino acids: CASSLVRGSGSHEQYF. DNA of the CDR3: TGTGCCAGCAGCTTAGTTCGGGGTAGCGGGAGCCACGAGCAGTACTTC.

This clonotype has at least ten counts. V and J are TRBV7-6 and TRBJ1-4; no definite D call. V was trimmed by 5 bases and J by 0 bases, leaving 4 bases between them. The germline gives CDR1 SGHVS, CDR2 FNYEAQ. There are 13 residues in the CDR3. Here the CDR3 reads CASSPATNEKLFF. In DNA form, the CDR3 reads TGTGCCAGCAGCCCCGCAACTAATGAAAAACTGTTTTTT.

This rearrangement joins TRBV11-1 to TRBJ2-4, with 9 bases identical to TRBD2. The CDR3 consists of 16 residues. J was trimmed by 2 bases and V by 7 bases; bases with no gene match: 9. CDR1 SGHAT and CDR2 FQDESV come from the germline V gene (reference sequence). In DNA form, the CDR3 reads TGTGCCAGCACCGGAACTGCGGGGGGGACCAAAAACATTCAGTACTTC. This translates into CASTGTAGGTKNIQYF.

This clonotype came up many times. The gene calls are TRBV28 and TRBJ2-7, with D possibly matching TRBD1 (5 bases). Germline CDR1 is MDHEN and CDR2 is SYDVKM. The CDR3 length is 14 residues. V shed 5 bases and J shed 0 bases, with 11 bases lying between them. CDR3 DNA: TGTGCCAGCAGTGCAGGGTTGGGCTCCTACGAGCAGTACTTC. Its protein product is CASSAGLGSYEQYF.

At least ten counts were recorded for this clonotype. This chain uses TRBV10-2 with TRBJ2-3; no firm D call. The germline V gene encodes CDR1 WSHSY and CDR2 SAAADI. The CDR3 is made up of 12 amino acids. With 6 bases removed from V and 4 bases from J, the gap between germline ends came to 8 bases. Here the CDR3 reads CASSVSADTQYF. The CDR3 DNA sequence: TGCGCCAGCAGCGTGAGCGCAGATACGCAGTATTTT.

There are a few counts of this clonotype. The chain couples TRBV30 to TRBJ1-5; D is possibly TRBD1 (5 bases). This CDR3 is 13 amino acids long. With 7 bases removed from V and 0 bases from J, the gap between germline ends came to 10 bases. Per the germline V gene, CDR1 is GTSNPN and CDR2 is SVGIG (reference sequence). CDR3 in DNA: TGTGCCTCGAGCGGGGGTAGCAATCAGCCCCAGCATTTT. Residues: CASSGGSNQPQHF.

This clonotype was observed many times. The J gene is TRBJ2-1, the V gene TRBV5-1; 7 bases are shared with TRBD2. There are 14 residues in the CDR3. Unmatched junction bases numbered 9, after V lost 3 bases and J lost 9 bases. The germline V gene encodes CDR1 SGHRS and CDR2 YFSETQ. The CDR3 loop is CASSSTSPTGEQFF. CDR3 nucleotides: TGCGCCAGCAGCTCGACTAGCCCAACGGGTGAGCAGTTCTTC.

This clonotype was counted many times. The rearrangement joins TRBV3-1 to TRBJ1-1, with 8 nucleotides matching TRBD1. The V gene's germline CDR1 is LGHDT and CDR2 YNNKEL (reference sequence). The CDR3 length is 14 residues. Trimming took 6 bases from V and 2 from J; bases not matched to a gene: 5. The CDR3: CASSRRGQNTEAFF. CDR3 nucleotide sequence: TGTGCCAGCAGTCGCAGGGGGCAAAACACTGAAGCTTTCTTT.

There are many counts of this clonotype. The chain links TRBV25-1 to TRBJ2-5; D is undetermined. V lost 3 bases and J lost 5, with 10 bases in between. This CDR3 comprises 13 residues. CDR1 MGHDK and CDR2 SYGVNS come from the germline V gene. The CDR3 region has the DNA TGTGCCAGCAGTGACGGACCCCGGGAGACCCAGTACTTC. Amino acids: CASSDGPRETQYF.

There are a few counts of this clonotype. This chain links TRBV10-3 with TRBJ1-2; 8 positions agree with TRBD1. This CDR3 is built from 14 residues. From germline, CDR1 is ENHRY and CDR2 SYGVKD. The trim removed 7 bases at V and 5 bases at J, leaving 9 bases unmatched. The CDR3 loop reads CAIKRTGRDYGYTF. DNA for the CDR3: TGTGCCATCAAACGGACAGGGCGTGATTATGGCTACACCTTC.

V usage is TRBV7-3 and J usage is TRBJ2-7, with D perhaps matching TRBD1 or TRBD2 (5 bases each). The CDR3 totals 15 residues. From germline, CDR1 is SGHTA and CDR2 FQGTGA. Trimming removed 4 bases at V and 0 bases at J, with 13 bases between. The CDR3 DNA sequence: TGTGCCAGCAGCTCCCATGGGGACCCCTCCTACGAGCAGTACTTC. This gives the protein CASSSHGDPSYEQYF. The full variable domain, its missing parts supplied by reference TRBV7-3 and TRBJ2-7, is GAGVSQTPSNKVTEKGKYVELRCDPISGHTALYWYRQSLGQGPEFLIYFQGTGAADDSGLPNDRFFAVRPEGSVSTLKIQRTERGDSAVYLCASSSHGDPSYEQYFGPGTRLTVT.

This clonotype was seen many times. The chain uses TRBV12-3 or TRBV12-4 and TRBJ2-1; D not resolved. CDR3 length equals 12 residues. V lost 3 bases and J 9 bases, leaving 9 bases between the germline ends. The CDR3 protein is CASSFTGPEQFF. The CDR3 coding sequence is TGTGCCAGCAGTTTTACGGGCCCTGAGCAGTTCTTC.

This clonotype showed up many times. The CDR3 protein is CSARDRQGAANYGYTF. For the CDR3, the DNA is TGCAGTGCTAGAGATCGACAGGGGGCAGCTAACTATGGCTACACCTTC. J is TRBJ1-2 and V is TRBV20-1; TRBD1 matches at 10 bases. Germline V gene sequence: CDR1 DFQATT, CDR2 SNEGSKA (reference sequence). With 0 bases clipped from V and 0 bases from J, the junction kept 4 bases outside the gene matches. This CDR3 is 16 amino acids long.

This clonotype has a count of ten or more. This sequence joins TRBV7-2 and TRBJ2-7; 11 bases align to TRBD1. Germline loops: CDR1 SGHTA, CDR2 FQGNSA. This CDR3 has 14 amino acids. The junction had 7 bases not matched to a gene; V was cut back by 5 bases and J by 7 bases. CDR3 sequence reads: CASSIGQGAREQYF. Written as DNA, the CDR3 is TGTGCCAGCAGCATTGGACAGGGGGCCCGTGAGCAGTACTTC. Full variable domain (missing parts from reference TRBV7-2 and TRBJ2-7): GAGVSQSPSNKVTEKGKDVELRCDPISGHTALYWYRQSLGQGLEFLIYFQGNSAPDKSGLPSDRFSAERTGGSVSTLTIQRTQQEDSAVYLCASSIGQGAREQYFGPGTRLTVT.

Many counts were recorded for this clonotype. The chain carries TRBV5-1 and TRBJ1-1; no clear D. With 2 bases removed from V and 1 base from J, the gap between germline ends came to 9 bases. Looked up from germline, CDR1 is SGHRS and CDR2 is YFSETQ. This CDR3 contains 14 residues. This CDR3 reads CASSFSRRNTEAFF. Written as DNA, the CDR3 is TGCGCCAGCAGCTTTTCACGGCGGAACACTGAAGCTTTCTTT.

The rearrangement joins TRBV11-2 to TRBJ2-3; 7 nucleotides line up with TRBD2. There are 18 residues in the CDR3. The V and J ends lost 4 bases and 4 bases, in that order; junction bases with no gene match: 17. Germline V gene sequence: CDR1 SGHAT, CDR2 FQNNGV. CDR3 loop: CASSSPRGRREKADTQYF. For the CDR3, the DNA is TGTGCCAGCAGCTCCCCCCGGGGCCGGCGGGAGAAGGCAGATACGCAGTATTTT.

This clonotype was picked up a small number of times. The V and J genes are TRBV19 and TRBJ2-7; 10 bases match TRBD2. The CDR3 is made up of 17 amino acids. Germline loops: CDR1 LNHDA, CDR2 SQIVND (reference sequence). Germline trimming cut 5 bases from V and 0 bases from J; bases unmatched to any gene: 10. The DNA of the CDR3 is TGTGCCAGTAGTTCTCGAATAGCGGGAGGAGACTCCTACGAGCAGTACTTC. It codes for CASSSRIAGGDSYEQYF.